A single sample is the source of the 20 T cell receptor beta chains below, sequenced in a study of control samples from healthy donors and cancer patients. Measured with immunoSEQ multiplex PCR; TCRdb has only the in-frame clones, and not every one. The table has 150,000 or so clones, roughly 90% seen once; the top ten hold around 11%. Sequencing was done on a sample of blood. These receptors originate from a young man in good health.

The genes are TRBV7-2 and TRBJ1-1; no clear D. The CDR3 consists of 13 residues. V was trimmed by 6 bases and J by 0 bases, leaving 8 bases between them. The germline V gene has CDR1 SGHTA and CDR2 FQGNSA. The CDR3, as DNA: TGTGCCAGCAGTCCCCCATTGAACACTGAAGCTTTCTTT. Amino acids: CASSPPLNTEAFF.

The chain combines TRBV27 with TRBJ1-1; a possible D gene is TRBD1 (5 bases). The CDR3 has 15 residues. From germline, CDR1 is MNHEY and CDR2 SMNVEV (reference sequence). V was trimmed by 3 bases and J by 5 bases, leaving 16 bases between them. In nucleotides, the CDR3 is TGTGCCAGCAGTTTGAGGACACCCCTGGGGACTGAAGCTTTCTTT. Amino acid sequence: CASSLRTPLGTEAFF.

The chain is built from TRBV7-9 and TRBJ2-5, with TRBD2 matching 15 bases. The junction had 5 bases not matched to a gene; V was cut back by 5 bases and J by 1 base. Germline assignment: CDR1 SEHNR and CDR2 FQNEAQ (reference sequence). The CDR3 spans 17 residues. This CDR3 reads CASSPGTSGGLQETQYF. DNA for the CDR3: TGTGCCAGCAGCCCCGGGACTAGCGGGGGGCTCCAAGAGACCCAGTACTTC.

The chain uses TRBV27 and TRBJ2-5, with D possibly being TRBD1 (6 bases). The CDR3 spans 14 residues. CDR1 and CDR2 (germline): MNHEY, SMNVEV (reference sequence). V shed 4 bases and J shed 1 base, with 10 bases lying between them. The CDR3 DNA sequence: TGTGCCAGCAGTTGGGTGGACAGCCAAGAGACCCAGTACTTC. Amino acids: CASSWVDSQETQYF.

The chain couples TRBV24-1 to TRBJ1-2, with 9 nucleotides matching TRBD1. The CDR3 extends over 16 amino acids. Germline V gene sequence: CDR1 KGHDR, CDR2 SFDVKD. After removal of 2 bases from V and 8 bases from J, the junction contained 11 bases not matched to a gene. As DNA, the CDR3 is TGTGCCACCAGTGATTCCTCGCTACAGGGGGCGCAGGGCTACACCTTC. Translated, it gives CATSDSSLQGAQGYTF.

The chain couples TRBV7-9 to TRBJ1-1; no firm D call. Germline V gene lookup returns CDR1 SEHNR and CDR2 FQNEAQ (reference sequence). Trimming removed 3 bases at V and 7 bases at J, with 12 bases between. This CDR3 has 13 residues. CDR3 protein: CASSFSPTIEAFF. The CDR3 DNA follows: TGTGCCAGCAGCTTTAGCCCGACGATTGAAGCTTTCTTT.

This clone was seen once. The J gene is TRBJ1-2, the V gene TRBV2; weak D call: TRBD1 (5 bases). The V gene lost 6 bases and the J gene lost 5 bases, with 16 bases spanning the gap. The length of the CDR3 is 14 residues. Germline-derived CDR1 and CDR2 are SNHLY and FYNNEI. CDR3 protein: CASRSRDEDYGYTF. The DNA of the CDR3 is TGTGCCAGCAGGAGCCGGGACGAGGATTATGGCTACACCTTC.

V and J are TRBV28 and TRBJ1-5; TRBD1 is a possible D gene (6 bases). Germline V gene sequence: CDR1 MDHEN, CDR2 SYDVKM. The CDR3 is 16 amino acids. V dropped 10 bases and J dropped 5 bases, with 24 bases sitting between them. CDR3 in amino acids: CATRSGDGRIHQPQHF. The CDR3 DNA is TGTGCCACCAGATCAGGGGACGGACGGATTCATCAGCCCCAGCATTTT.

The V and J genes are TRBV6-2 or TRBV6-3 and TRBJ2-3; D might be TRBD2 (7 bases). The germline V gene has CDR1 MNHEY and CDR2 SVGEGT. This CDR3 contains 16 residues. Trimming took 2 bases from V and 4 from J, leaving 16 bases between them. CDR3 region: CASSYPGGPRADTQYF. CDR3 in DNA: TGTGCCAGCAGTTACCCCGGGGGGCCCCGCGCAGATACGCAGTATTTT.

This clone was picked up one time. The CDR3 spells CASSLRGGTGTGELFF. DNA of the CDR3: TGTGCCAGCAGCTTAAGGGGAGGGACGGGCACCGGGGAGCTGTTTTTT. This sequence joins TRBV7-9 and TRBJ2-2, with TRBD2 matching over 7 bases. The CDR3 runs 16 residues. CDR1 is SEHNR and CDR2 is FQNEAQ in the germline V gene (reference sequence). V was clipped by 2 bases and J by 4 bases; unmatched bases: 7.

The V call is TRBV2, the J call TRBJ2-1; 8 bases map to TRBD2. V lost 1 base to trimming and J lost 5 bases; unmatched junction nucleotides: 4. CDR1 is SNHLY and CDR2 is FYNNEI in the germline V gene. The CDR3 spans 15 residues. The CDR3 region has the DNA TGTGCCAGCAGTGAAGGAGCGGGGGCCCACAATGAGCAGTTCTTC. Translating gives CASSEGAGAHNEQFF.

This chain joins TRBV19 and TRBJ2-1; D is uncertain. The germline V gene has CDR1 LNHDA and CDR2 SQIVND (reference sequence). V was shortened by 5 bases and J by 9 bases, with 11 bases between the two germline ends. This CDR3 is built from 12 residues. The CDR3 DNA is TGTGCCAGTAGTGTGCTAGGTACTGAGCAGTTCTTC. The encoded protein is CASSVLGTEQFF.

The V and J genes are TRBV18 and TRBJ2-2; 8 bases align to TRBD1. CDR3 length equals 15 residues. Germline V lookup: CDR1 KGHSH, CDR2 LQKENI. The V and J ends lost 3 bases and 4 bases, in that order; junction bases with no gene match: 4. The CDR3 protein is CASSPWDRSTGELFF. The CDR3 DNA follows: TGTGCCAGCTCACCGTGGGACAGGAGCACCGGGGAGCTGTTTTTT.

The CDR3 reads CAISTNGQGPGELFF. DNA for the CDR3: TGTGCCATCAGTACAAACGGACAGGGTCCCGGGGAGCTGTTTTTT. This chain connects TRBV10-3 to TRBJ2-2; TRBD1 matches 8 bases. The CDR3 has 15 amino acids. The germline V gene encodes CDR1 ENHRY and CDR2 SYGVKD. Unmatched junction bases numbered 8, after V lost 5 bases and J lost 6 bases.

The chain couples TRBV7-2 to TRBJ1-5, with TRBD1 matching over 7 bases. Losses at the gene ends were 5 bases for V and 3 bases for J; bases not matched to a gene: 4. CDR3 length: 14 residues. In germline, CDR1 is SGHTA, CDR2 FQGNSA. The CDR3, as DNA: TGTGCCAGCAGCCCCACAGGGGACAATCAGCCCCAGCATTTT. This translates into CASSPTGDNQPQHF.

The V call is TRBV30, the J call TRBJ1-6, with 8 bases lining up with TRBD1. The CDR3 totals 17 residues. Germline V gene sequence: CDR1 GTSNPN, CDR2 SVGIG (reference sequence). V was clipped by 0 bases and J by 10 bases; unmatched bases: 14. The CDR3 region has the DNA TGTGCCTGGAGTGTACCCTGGGCCGGGACAGGTGGGTCACCCCTCCACTTT. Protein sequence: CAWSVPWAGTGGSPLHF. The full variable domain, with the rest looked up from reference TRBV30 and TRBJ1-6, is SQTIHQWPATLVQPVGSPLSLECTVEGTSNPNLYWYRQAAGRGLQLLFYSVGIGQISSEVPQNLSASRPQDRQFILSSKKLLLSDSGFYLCAWSVPWAGTGGSPLHFGNGTRLTVT.

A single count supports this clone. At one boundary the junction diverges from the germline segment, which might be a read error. The CDR3 nucleotides read TGCGCCAGCAGCCAAGATTGGGGGCACTTAGTTTTCTTC. It specifies CASSQDWGHLVFF. This rearrangement joins TRBV4-1 to TRBJ1-2; D perhaps matches TRBD1 (6 bases). Germline V gives CDR1 MGHRA, CDR2 YSYEKL. The CDR3 has 13 amino acids.

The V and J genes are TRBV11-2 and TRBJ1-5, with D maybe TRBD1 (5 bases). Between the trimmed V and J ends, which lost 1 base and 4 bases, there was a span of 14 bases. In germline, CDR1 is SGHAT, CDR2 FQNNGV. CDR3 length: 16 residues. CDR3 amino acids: CASSLAGPGTNQPQHF. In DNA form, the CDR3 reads TGTGCCAGCAGCTTAGCGGGGCCAGGGACTAATCAGCCCCAGCATTTT.

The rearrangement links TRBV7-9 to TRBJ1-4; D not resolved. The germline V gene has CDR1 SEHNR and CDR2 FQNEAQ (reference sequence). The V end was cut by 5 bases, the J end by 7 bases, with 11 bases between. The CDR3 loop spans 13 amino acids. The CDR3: CASSQQGSEKLFF. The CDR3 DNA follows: TGTGCCAGCAGCCAGCAAGGGAGTGAAAAACTGTTTTTT.

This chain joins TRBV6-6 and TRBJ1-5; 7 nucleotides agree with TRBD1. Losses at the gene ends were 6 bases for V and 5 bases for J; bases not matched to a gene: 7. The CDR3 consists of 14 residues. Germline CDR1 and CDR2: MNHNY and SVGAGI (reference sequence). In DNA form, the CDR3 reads TGTGCCAGCAGCATGGGACAGTACGATCAGCCCCAGCATTTT. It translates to CASSMGQYDQPQHF.